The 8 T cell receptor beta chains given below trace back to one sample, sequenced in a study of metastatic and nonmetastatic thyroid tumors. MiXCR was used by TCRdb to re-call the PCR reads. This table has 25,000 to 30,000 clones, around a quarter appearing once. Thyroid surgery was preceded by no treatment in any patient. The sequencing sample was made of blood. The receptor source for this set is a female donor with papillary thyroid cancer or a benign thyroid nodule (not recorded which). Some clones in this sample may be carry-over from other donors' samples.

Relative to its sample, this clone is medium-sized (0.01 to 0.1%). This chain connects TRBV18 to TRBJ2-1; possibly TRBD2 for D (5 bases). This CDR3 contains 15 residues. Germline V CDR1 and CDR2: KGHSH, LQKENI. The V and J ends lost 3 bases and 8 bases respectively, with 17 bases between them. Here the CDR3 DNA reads TGTGCCAGCTCACCTTCCGGGGTAGTCGAGGATGAGCAGTTCTTC. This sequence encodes CASSPSGVVEDEQFF. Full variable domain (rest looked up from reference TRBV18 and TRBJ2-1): NAGVMQNPRHLVRRRGQEARLRCSPMKGHSHVYWYRQLPEEGLKFMVYLQKENIIDESGMPKERFSAEFPKEGPSILRIQQVVRGDSAAYFCASSPSGVVEDEQFFGPGTRLTVL.

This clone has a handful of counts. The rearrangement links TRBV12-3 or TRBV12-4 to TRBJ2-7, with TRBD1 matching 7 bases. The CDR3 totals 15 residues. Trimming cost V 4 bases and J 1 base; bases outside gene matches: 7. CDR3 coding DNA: TGTGCCAGCAGTTCACCTAACAGGGGTTCCTACGAGCAGTACTTC. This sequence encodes CASSSPNRGSYEQYF.

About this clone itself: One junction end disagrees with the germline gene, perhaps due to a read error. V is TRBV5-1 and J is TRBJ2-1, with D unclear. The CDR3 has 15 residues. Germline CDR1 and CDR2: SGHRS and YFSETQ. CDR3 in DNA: TGCGCCAGCAGCTTGGCAGTGACGCCCTACAATGAGCAGCTCTTC. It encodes CASSLAVTPYNEQLF.

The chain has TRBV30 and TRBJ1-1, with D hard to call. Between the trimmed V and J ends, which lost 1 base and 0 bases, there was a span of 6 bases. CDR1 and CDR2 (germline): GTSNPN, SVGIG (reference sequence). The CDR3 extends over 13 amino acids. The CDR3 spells CAWSELMNTEAFF. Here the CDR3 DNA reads TGTGCCTGGAGTGAGCTCATGAACACTGAAGCTTTCTTT.

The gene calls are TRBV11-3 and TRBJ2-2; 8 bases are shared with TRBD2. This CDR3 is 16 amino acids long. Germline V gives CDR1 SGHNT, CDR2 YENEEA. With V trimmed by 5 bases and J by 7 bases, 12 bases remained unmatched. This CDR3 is CASSHPASGSDGELFF. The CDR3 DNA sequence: TGTGCCAGCAGCCACCCGGCGAGCGGGAGTGACGGGGAGCTGTTTTTT.

Written as DNA, the CDR3 is TGTGCCAGCAGCCAACCGAGGGCATCCGTGACAGTGAAGCAGTACTTC. It translates to CASSQPRASVTVKQYF. The chain joins TRBV3-1 to TRBJ2-7, with D possibly being TRBD1 or TRBD2 (5 bases each). V was shortened by 2 bases and J by 8 bases, with 22 bases between the two germline ends. This CDR3 has 16 amino acids. Germline V lookup: CDR1 LGHDT, CDR2 YNNKEL (reference sequence).

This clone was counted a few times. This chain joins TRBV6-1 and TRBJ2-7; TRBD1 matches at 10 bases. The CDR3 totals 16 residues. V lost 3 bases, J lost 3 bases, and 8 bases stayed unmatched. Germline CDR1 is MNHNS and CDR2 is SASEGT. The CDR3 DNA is TGTGCCAGCAGTGATCTGTGGGACAGGGGACACTACGAGCAGTACGTC. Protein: CASSDLWDRGHYEQYV.

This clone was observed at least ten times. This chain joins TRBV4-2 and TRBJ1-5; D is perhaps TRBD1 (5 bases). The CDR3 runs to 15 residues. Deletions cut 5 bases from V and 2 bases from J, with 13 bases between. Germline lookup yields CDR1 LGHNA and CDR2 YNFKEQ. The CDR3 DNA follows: TGTGCCAGCAGCGGGAATGGGGGGGGCAATCAGCCCCAGCATTTT. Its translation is CASSGNGGGNQPQHF.